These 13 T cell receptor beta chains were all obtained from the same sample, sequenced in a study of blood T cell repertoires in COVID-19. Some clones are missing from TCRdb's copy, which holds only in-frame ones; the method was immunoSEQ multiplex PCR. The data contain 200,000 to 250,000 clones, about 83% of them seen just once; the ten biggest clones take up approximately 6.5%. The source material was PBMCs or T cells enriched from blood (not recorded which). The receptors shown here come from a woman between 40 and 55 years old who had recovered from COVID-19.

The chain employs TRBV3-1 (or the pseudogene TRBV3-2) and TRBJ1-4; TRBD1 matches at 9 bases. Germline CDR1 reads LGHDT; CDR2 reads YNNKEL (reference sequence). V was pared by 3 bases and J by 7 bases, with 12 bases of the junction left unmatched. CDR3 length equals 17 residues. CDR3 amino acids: CASSHVRPGQGGEKLFF. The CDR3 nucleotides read TGTGCCAGCAGCCATGTTCGTCCGGGACAGGGAGGTGAAAAACTGTTTTTT.

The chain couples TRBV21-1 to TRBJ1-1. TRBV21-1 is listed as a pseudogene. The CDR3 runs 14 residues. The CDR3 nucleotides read TGTGCCAGCCTGAAGGGAGGGGGGAACACTGAAGCTTTCTTT. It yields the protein CASLKGGGNTEAFF.

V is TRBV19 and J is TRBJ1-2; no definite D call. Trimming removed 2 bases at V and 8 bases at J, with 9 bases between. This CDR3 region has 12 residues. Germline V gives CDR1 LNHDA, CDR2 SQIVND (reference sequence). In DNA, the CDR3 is TGTGCCAGTAGTATAAGGATGGGCGGCTACACCTTC. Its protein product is CASSIRMGGYTF.

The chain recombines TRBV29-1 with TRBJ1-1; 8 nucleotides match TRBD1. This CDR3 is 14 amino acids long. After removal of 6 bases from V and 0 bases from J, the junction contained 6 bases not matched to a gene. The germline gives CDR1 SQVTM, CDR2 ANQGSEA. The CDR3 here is CSVGQGGMNTEAFF. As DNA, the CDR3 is TGCAGCGTCGGACAGGGAGGAATGAACACTGAAGCTTTCTTT.

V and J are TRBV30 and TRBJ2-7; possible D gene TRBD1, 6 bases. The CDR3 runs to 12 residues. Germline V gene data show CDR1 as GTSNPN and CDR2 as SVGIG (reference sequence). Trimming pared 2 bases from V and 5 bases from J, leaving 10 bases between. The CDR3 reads CAWSSGDNEQYF. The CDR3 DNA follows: TGTGCCTGGAGTTCCGGGGACAACGAGCAGTACTTC.

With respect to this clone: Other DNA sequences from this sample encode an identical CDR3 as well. The CDR3 bases are TGTGCCAGCCGACAGGGCAATTCACCCCTCCACTTT. This translates into CASRQGNSPLHF. V usage is TRBV19 and J usage is TRBJ1-6; 7 bases map to TRBD1. CDR1 is LNHDA and CDR2 is SQIVND in the germline V gene (reference sequence). The trim removed 9 bases at V and 7 bases at J, leaving 3 bases unmatched. This CDR3 region has 12 residues. The full variable domain, completed using reference TRBV19 and TRBJ1-6, is DGGITQSPKYLFRKEGQNVTLSCEQNLNHDAMYWYRQDPGQGLRLIYYSQIVNDFQKGDIAEGYSVSREKKESFPLTVTSAQKNPTAFYLCASRQGNSPLHFGNGTRLTVT.

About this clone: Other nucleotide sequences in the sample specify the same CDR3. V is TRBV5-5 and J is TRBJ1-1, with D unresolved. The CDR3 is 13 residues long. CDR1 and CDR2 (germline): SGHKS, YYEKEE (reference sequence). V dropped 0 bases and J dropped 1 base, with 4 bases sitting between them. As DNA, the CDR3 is TGTGCCAGCAGCTTGGCAGGGAACACTGAAGCTTTCTTT. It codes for CASSLAGNTEAFF.

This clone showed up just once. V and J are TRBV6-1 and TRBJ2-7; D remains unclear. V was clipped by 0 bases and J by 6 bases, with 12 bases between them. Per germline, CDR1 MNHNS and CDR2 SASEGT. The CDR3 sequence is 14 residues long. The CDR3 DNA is TGTGCCAGCAGTGAAGCGCTTCGTCTCAGCGAGCAGTACTTC. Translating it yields CASSEALRLSEQYF.

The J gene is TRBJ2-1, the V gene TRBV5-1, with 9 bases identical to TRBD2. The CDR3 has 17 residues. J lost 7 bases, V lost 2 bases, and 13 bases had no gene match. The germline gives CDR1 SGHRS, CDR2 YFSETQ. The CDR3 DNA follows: TGCGCCAGCAGCTTATTGACTAGCGGAACGCTTAAGAATGAGCAGTTCTTC. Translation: CASSLLTSGTLKNEQFF. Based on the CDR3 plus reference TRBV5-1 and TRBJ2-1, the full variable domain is KAGVTQTPRYLIKTRGQQVTLSCSPISGHRSVSWYQQTPGQGLQFLFEYFSETQRNKGNFPGRFSGRQFSNSRSEMNVSTLELGDSALYLCASSLLTSGTLKNEQFFGPGTRLTVL.

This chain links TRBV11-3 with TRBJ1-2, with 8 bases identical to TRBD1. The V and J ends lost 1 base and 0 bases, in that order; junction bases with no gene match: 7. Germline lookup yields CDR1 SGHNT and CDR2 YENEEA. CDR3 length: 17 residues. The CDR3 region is CASSLGLRDRPNYGYTF. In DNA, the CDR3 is TGTGCCAGCAGCTTAGGACTCCGGGACAGGCCTAACTATGGCTACACCTTC.

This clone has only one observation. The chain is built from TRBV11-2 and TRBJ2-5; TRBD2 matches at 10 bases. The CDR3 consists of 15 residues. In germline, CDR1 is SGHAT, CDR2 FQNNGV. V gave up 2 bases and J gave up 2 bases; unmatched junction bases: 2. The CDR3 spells CASSLLAGVQETQYF. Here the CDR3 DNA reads TGTGCCAGCAGCTTACTAGCGGGGGTACAAGAGACCCAGTACTTC.

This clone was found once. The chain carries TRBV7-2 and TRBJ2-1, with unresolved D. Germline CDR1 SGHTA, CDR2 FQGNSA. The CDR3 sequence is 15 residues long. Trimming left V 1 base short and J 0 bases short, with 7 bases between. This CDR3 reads CASSLDRSSYNEQFF. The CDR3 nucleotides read TGTGCCAGCAGCTTAGACCGGAGCTCCTACAATGAGCAGTTCTTC.

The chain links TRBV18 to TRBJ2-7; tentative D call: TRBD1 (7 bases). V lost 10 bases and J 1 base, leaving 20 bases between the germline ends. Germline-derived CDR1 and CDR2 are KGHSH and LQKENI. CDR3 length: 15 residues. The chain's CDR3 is CATNRRDSLSYEQYF. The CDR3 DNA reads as TGTGCCACTAACCGGCGGGACAGCTTATCCTACGAGCAGTACTTC.